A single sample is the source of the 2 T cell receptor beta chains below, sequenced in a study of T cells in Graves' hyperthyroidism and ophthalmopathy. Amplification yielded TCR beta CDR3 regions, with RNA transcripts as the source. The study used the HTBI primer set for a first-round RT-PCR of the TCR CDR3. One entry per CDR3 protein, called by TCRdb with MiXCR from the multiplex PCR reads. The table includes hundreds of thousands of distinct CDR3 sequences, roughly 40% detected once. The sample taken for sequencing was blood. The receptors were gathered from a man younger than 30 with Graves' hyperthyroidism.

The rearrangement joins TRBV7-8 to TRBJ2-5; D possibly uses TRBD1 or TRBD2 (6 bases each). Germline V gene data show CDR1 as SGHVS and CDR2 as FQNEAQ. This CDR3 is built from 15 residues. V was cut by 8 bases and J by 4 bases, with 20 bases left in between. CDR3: CASVGGRGARETQYF. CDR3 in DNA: TGTGCCAGCGTGGGGGGCCGGGGCGCACGAGAGACCCAGTACTTC.

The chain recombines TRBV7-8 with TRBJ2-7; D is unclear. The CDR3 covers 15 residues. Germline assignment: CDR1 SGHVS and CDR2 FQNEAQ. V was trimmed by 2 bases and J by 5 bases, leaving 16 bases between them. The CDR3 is CASSLQAPEAHEQYF. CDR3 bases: TGTGCCAGCAGCTTACAGGCCCCAGAGGCCCACGAGCAGTACTTC.